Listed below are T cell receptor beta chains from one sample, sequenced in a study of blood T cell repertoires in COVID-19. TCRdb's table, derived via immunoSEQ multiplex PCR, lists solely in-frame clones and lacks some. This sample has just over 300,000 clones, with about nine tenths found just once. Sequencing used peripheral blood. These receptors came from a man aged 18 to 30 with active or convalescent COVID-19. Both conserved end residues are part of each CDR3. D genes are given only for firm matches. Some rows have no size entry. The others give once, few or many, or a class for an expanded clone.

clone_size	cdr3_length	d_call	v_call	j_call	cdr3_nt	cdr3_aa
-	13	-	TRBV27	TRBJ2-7	TGTGCCAGCAGTCCGGGACAATCCTACGAGCAGTACTTC	CASSPGQSYEQYF
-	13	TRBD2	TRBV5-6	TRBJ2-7	TGTGCCAGCAGAATCTTAGCGGGTAACGAGCAGTACTTC	CASRILAGNEQYF
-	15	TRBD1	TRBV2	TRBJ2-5	TGTGCCAGCAGTTCCGACAGGGGGATACAAGAGACCCAGTACTTC	CASSSDRGIQETQYF
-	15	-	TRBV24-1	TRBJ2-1	TGTGCCACCAGGGGGCTAGGACGCTCCTACAATGAGCAGTTCTTC	CATRGLGRSYNEQFF
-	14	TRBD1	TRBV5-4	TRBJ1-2	TGTGCCAGCGGGCCATGGGGGACAGACTATGGCTACACCTTC	CASGPWGTDYGYTF
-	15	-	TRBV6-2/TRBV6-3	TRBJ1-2	TGTGCCAGCAGTGCGACGGGGGGCAGCGGTAGCGGCTACACCTTC	CASSATGGSGSGYTF
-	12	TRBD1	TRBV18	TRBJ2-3	TGTGCCAGCTCACCGGACAGGGAAACGCAGTATTTT	CASSPDRETQYF
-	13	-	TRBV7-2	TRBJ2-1	TGTGCCAGCAGCTTAGACAGCTACAATGAGCAGTTCTTC	CASSLDSYNEQFF
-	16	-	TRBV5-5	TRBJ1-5	TGTGCCAGCACCCTTGACGTTGTTGGGCTCCATCAGCCCCAGCATTTT	CASTLDVVGLHQPQHF
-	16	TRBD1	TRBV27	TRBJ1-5	TGTGCCAGCAGTACTGTTTGGGCAGGGGGCTCTTTGCCCCAGCATTTT	CASSTVWAGGSLPQHF
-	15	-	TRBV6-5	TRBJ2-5	TGTGCCAGCAGTTACTGGGGGCTCGTGGGGGAGACCCAGTACTTC	CASSYWGLVGETQYF
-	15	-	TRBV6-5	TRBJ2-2	TGTGCCAGCAGTCCCGGACTTTTCGGGGACGGGGAGCTGTTTTTT	CASSPGLFGDGELFF
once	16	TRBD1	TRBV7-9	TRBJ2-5	TGTGCCAGCAGTTCCGGGACAGGGGGCGGGGAGGAGACCCAGTACTTC	CASSSGTGGGEETQYF
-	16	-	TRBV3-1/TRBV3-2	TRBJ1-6	TGTGCCAGCAGCCGAAGACAGAGCTCCTATAATTCACCCCTCCACTTT	CASSRRQSSYNSPLHF
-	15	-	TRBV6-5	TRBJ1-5	TGTGCCAGCAGTTACTCGGCAGGGGGCAATCAGCCCCAGCATTTT	CASSYSAGGNQPQHF
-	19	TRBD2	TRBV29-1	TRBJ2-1	TGCAGCGTCTACGGACTAGCGGGAGGGCCCCCAGACTCCTACAATGAGCAGTTCTTC	CSVYGLAGGPPDSYNEQFF
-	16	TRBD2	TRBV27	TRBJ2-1	TGTGCCAGCAGTAGGACGGGGCTAGCGGGATACAATGAGCAGTTCTTC	CASSRTGLAGYNEQFF
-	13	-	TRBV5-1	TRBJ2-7	TGCGCCAGCAGCTTGTCGGGTACCTACGAGCAGTACTTC	CASSLSGTYEQYF
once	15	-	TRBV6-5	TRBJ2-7	TGTGCCAGCAGTTACTCGGGGGGTGTTTCCTACGAGCAGTACTTC	CASSYSGGVSYEQYF
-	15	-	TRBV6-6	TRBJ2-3	TGTGCCAGCAGTTATGGGCTACAAAGCACAGATACGCAGTATTTT	CASSYGLQSTDTQYF
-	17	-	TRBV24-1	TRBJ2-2	TGTGCCACCAGTGATTCGGTCGGGCGGGGGAACACCGGGGAGCTGTTTTTT	CATSDSVGRGNTGELFF
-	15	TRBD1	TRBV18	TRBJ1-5	TGTGCCAGCTCAGCCAGGGGGCTGAGCAATCAGCCCCAGCATTTT	CASSARGLSNQPQHF
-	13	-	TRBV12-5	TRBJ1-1	TGTGCTAGTGGATCTCCAGGGAACACTGAAGCTTTCTTT	CASGSPGNTEAFF
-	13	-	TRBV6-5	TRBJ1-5	TGTGCCAGCAGACTAAATAGCAATCAGCCCCAGCATTTT	CASRLNSNQPQHF
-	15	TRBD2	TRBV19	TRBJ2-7	TGTGCCAGTAGTATCAGGGGACTAGCGGGCTACGAGCAGTACTTC	CASSIRGLAGYEQYF
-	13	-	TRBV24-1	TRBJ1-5	TGTGCCACCAGTGATCAAGTCGGTCAGCCCCAGCATTTT	CATSDQVGQPQHF
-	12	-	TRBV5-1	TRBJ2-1	TGCGCCAGCAGCGTCGCAGGCAATGAGCAGTTCTTC	CASSVAGNEQFF
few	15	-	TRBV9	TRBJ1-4	TGTGCCAGCAGCAAAGGACAGTTCATCAATGAAAAACTGTTTTTT	CASSKGQFINEKLFF
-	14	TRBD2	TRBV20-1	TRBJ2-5	TGCAGTGCTAGTGCGGGGGGCCACCAAGAGACCCAGTACTTC	CSASAGGHQETQYF
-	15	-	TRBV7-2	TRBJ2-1	TGTGCCAGCAGCCCCGACTGGAGCTCCTACAATGAGCAGTTCTTC	CASSPDWSSYNEQFF
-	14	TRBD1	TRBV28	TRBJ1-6	TGTGCCAGCACCTTTACAGGGGCGAATTCACCCCTCCACTTT	CASTFTGANSPLHF
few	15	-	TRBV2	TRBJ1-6	TGTGCCAGCACTACCGGGACACTTCATAATTCACCCCTCCACTTT	CASTTGTLHNSPLHF
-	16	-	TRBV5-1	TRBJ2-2	TGCGCCAGCAGCCCCGGTCCGGGGTTTAGCACCGGGGAGCTGTTTTTT	CASSPGPGFSTGELFF
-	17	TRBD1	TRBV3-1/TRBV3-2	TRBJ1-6	TGTGCCAGCAGCCAAGTGGGGACAGAACTCTATAATTCACCCCTCCACTTT	CASSQVGTELYNSPLHF
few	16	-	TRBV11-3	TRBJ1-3	TGTGCCAGCAGCAGGGCGGGGGGCGAGGGTGGAAACACCATATATTTT	CASSRAGGEGGNTIYF
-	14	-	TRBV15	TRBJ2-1	TGTGCCACCGAAGGACTAGCTCAGGGGGGTGAGCAGTTCTTC	CATEGLAQGGEQFF
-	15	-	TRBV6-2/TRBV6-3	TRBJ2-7	TGTGCCAGCAGTTACTTAACAGGCAACTACTACGAGCAGTACTTC	CASSYLTGNYYEQYF
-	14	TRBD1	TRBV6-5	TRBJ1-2	TGTGCCACCAAGGCGACAGGGTTGAGCTATGGCTACACCTTC	CATKATGLSYGYTF
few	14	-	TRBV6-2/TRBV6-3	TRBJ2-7	TGTGCCAGCAGTTACGTGACGCGGTTAGACGAGCAGTACTTC	CASSYVTRLDEQYF
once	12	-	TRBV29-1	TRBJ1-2	TGCAGCGTTGAAGGGGACACGGATGGCTACACCTTC	CSVEGDTDGYTF
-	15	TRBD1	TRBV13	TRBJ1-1	TGTGCCAGCAGCCCAGGGACAGGGACGAACACTGAAGCTTTCTTT	CASSPGTGTNTEAFF
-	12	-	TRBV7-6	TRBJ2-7	TGTGCCAGCAGCGTAGACAGCTACGAGCAGTACTTC	CASSVDSYEQYF
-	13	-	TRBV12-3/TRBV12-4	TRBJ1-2	TGTGCCAGCAGACCAGGGCCATCGTTGTCTTGCACCTTC	CASRPGPSLSCTF
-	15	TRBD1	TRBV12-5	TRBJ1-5	TGTGCTAGTGGCTCCGGGACAGGGGGTGTTCAGCCCCAGCATTTT	CASGSGTGGVQPQHF
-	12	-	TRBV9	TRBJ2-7	TGTGCCAGCAGTAGGGGGAGCAACGAGCAGTACTTC	CASSRGSNEQYF
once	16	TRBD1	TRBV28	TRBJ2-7	TGTGCCAGCTCCTCCCCGCAGGACAGGGCCTCCTACGAGCAGTACTTC	CASSSPQDRASYEQYF
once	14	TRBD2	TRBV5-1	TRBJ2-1	TGCGCCAGCAGCTTAGCGGGGGGGCCAAATGAGCAGTTCTTC	CASSLAGGPNEQFF
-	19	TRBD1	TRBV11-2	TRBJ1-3	TGTGCCAGCAGCAGCCTTAAGGACAGGGGGTGGACCTCTGGAAACACCATATATTTT	CASSSLKDRGWTSGNTIYF